This TCR beta chain comes out of a study of cytomegalovirus exposure and HLA in healthy donors. Study-wide findings and caveats: Confirmation in vitro established that a few CMV-associated chains were specific for CMV antigens. High specificity and sensitivity for cytomegalovirus status were reported for the classifier.

This CDR3 has 16 amino acids. V lost 5 bases to trimming and J lost 0 bases; unmatched junction nucleotides: 6. CDR1 and CDR2 (germline): MDHEN, SYDVKM. Notes on this clone: No antigen is known for it.

Researchers ran the PCR with 60 Vbeta and 13 Jbeta primers. Per the study methods: There were about 80 million unique TCR beta chains by a later count, and some 12 million of them were shared. Sequencing was performed with immunoSEQ multiplex PCR; in TCRdb, only in-frame clones are kept and a portion is missing. That table supplies the V and J calls and clone size; D and trimming were determined from the DNA. The sample holds over 150,000 clones, roughly 79% seen once. The sample consisted of PBMCs. The chain joins TRBV28 to TRBJ2-7; TRBD2 agrees at 11 bases. This clonotype was obtained from a woman in her late teens or twenties in good health and CMV-seronegative. The CDR3 spells CASSTRLAGSSYEQYF. CDR3 DNA sequence: TGTGCCAGCAGTACCCGACTAGCGGGAAGCTCCTACGAGCAGTACTTC.